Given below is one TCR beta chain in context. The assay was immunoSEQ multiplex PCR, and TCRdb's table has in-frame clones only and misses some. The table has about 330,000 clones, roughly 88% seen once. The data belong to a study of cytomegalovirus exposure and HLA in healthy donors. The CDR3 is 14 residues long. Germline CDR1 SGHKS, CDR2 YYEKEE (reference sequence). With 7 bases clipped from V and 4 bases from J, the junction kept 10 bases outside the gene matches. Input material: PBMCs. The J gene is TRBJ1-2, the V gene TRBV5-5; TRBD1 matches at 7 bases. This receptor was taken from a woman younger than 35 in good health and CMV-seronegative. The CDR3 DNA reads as TGTGCCAGCGCCATTAATGGACAGGTCTATGGCTACACCTTC. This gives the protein CASAINGQVYGYTF. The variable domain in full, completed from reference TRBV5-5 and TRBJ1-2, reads DAGVTQSPTHLIKTRGQQVTLRCSPISGHKSVSWYQQVLGQGPQFIFQYYEKEERGRGNFPDRFSARQFPNYSSELNVNALLLGDSALYLCASAINGQVYGYTFGSGTRLTVV.